One sample yielded the 32 T cell receptor beta chains listed below, sequenced in a study of spatial heterogeneity in lung cancer. Regarding the study as a whole: Intratumoral expanded alpha and beta TCR counts were found to track tumor mutation counts.

Their recognized antigens are unknown. TCRdb redid the calling of the 5' RACE reads with MiXCR, one entry per CDR3 protein. The profile shows 11,000 to 15,000 distinct CDR3 sequences, 4.7% of them singletons. The time point was: sample taken at primary tumor resection. Sequences were derived from lung tumor tissue, sampled at surgery. All receptors come from a female donor with early-stage non-small cell lung cancer.

This clonotype was seen at least ten times. This beta chain turned up in a library designed for alpha chains; as an off-target read, its abundance says little. The chain is built from TRBV21-1 and TRBJ2-5; TRBD1, the table's D call, was not compared with the DNA. TRBV21-1 is annotated as a pseudogene. The CDR3 consists of 12 residues. This CDR3 is CASSTNTGAQYF. The CDR3 DNA reads TGTGCCAGCAGCACTAATACAGGGGCCCAGTACTTC.

Notes on this clonotype: Since it is a stray read in a library aimed at alpha chains, this beta chain has a size that is not meaningful. The gene calls are TRBV20-1 and TRBJ2-1, with a tentative D call TRBD2 (7 bases). V was cut by 3 bases and J by 6 bases, with 12 bases left in between. The CDR3 loop spans 13 amino acids. In germline, CDR1 is DFQATT, CDR2 SNEGSKA (reference sequence). In DNA, the CDR3 is TGCAGTGCTAGCGGGGGGCATATCAATGAGCAGTTCTTC. This sequence encodes CSASGGHINEQFF.

In this sample, this clonotype is medium-sized. This beta chain represents an off-target read in a library built for alpha chains; its size is of limited meaning. The chain joins TRBV24-1 to TRBJ2-3, with no clear D. The CDR3 length is 13 residues. Germline CDR1 and CDR2: KGHDR and SFDVKD. Between the trimmed V and J ends, which lost 4 bases and 3 bases, there was a span of 7 bases. The CDR3 nucleotides are TGTGCCACCAGTGACCCTTCTACAGATACGCAGTATTTT. This encodes CATSDPSTDTQYF.

This clonotype was seen many times. Found in a library prepared for alpha chains, this beta chain is an off-target read, and its abundance has little meaning. The chain combines TRBV28 with TRBJ2-1; 11 bases line up with TRBD2. This CDR3 spans 16 amino acids. After removal of 5 bases from V and 3 bases from J, the junction contained 6 bases not matched to a gene. The V gene's germline CDR1 is MDHEN and CDR2 SYDVKM. CDR3 loop: CASSHLAGGYYNEQFF. CDR3 in DNA: TGTGCCAGCAGTCACCTAGCGGGGGGATACTACAATGAGCAGTTCTTC. Looking up the rest from reference TRBV28 and TRBJ2-1 gives the full variable domain: DVKVTQSSRYLVKRTGEKVFLECVQDMDHENMFWYRQDPGLGLRLIYFSYDVKMKEKGDIPEGYSVSREKKERFSLILESASTNQTSMYLCASSHLAGGYYNEQFFGPGTRLTVL.

Many counts were recorded for this clonotype. This beta chain is an off-target read within a library intended for alpha chains, so its frequency means little. The chain uses TRBV29-1 and TRBJ2-7, with D maybe TRBD1 (5 bases). CDR3 length equals 12 residues. Trimming stripped 4 bases from V and 4 bases from J, with 11 bases between. The V gene's germline CDR1 is SQVTM and CDR2 ANQGSEA. CDR3 sequence reads: CSVVADSYEQYF. CDR3 sequence (DNA): TGCAGCGTTGTAGCCGACAGTTACGAGCAGTACTTC.

This clonotype was seen at least ten times. For a library built for alpha chains, this beta chain is a stray read; little rests on its size. The chain couples TRBV5-4 to TRBJ2-1, with 9 bases identical to TRBD1. This CDR3 comprises 17 residues. Germline V gene lookup returns CDR1 SGHNT and CDR2 YYREEE (reference sequence). V shed 4 bases and J 10 bases; nucleotides not matched to a gene: 18. CDR3 DNA sequence: TGTGCCAGCAGCCCTTTTAGGCGGGACAGGGTCTTCAGGGAGCAGTTCTTC. It codes for CASSPFRRDRVFREQFF.

This clonotype has a count of ten or more. Because the library targeted alpha chains, this beta chain is an off-target read whose size means little. The chain combines TRBV18 with TRBJ2-7; D is possibly TRBD1 (7 bases). The V and J ends lost 3 bases and 7 bases respectively, with 13 bases between them. The CDR3 length is 13 residues. Germline V gives CDR1 KGHSH, CDR2 LQKENI. In DNA form, the CDR3 reads TGTGCCAGCTCACCTTCGACAGGGAGGGAGCAGTACTTC. Its translation is CASSPSTGREQYF.

This clonotype was picked up many times. Because this beta chain is a stray read in a library intended to capture alpha chains, its abundance should not be given much weight. CDR3 residues: CASTAGLTSKNIQYF. The CDR3 DNA sequence: TGTGCCAGCACTGCCGGACTGACGTCCAAAAACATTCAGTACTTC. V and J are TRBV6-2 or TRBV6-3 and TRBJ2-4, with a possible D match to TRBD2 (5 bases). CDR3 size: 15 residues. Germline V gene data show CDR1 as MNHEY and CDR2 as SVGEGT. Deletions cut 7 bases from V and 2 bases from J, with 15 bases between.

This clonotype was observed many times. This beta chain slipped into a library made for alpha chains as a stray read, so its size is not meaningful. V gene TRBV5-6 combines with J gene TRBJ2-1, with D perhaps TRBD1 (8 bases). This CDR3 is built from 14 residues. V gave up 4 bases and J gave up 8 bases, with 16 bases separating them. Germline assignment: CDR1 SGHDT and CDR2 YYEEEE. The CDR3 coding sequence is TGTGCCAGCAGCCTTTGGACAGGGAGGGATGAGCAGTTCTTC. This encodes CASSLWTGRDEQFF.

In its sample, this clonotype is medium-sized. Found in a library prepared for alpha chains, this beta chain is an off-target read, and its abundance has little meaning. The V gene is TRBV6-5, the J gene TRBJ1-6; D gene unclear. Germline V gives CDR1 MNHEY, CDR2 SVGAGI. V was cut by 3 bases and J by 7 bases, with 16 bases left in between. The CDR3 length is 16 residues. This CDR3 is CASSYFRPGENSPLHF. As DNA, the CDR3 is TGTGCCAGCAGTTATTTTCGGCCAGGTGAAAATTCACCCCTCCACTTT.

By sample share, this clonotype is medium-sized (0.01 to 0.1%). This beta chain came through as a stray read in a library set up for alpha chains, and its size says little. The genes are TRBV7-6 and TRBJ1-5; D is ambiguous. The germline gives CDR1 SGHVS, CDR2 FNYEAQ. The V gene lost 1 base and the J gene lost 3 bases, with 10 bases spanning the gap. This CDR3 has 15 residues. The CDR3 DNA sequence: TGTGCCAGCAGCTTAGAGGGAACCCCCAATCAGCCCCAGCATTTT. It codes for CASSLEGTPNQPQHF.

Ten or more counts support this clonotype. Since it is a stray read in a library aimed at alpha chains, this beta chain has a size that is not meaningful. This chain uses TRBV2 with TRBJ1-6; no clear D. V was trimmed by 0 bases and J by 9 bases, leaving 15 bases between them. Looked up from germline, CDR1 is SNHLY and CDR2 is FYNNEI. The CDR3 length is 16 residues. The chain's CDR3 is CASSEARPVRLSPLHF. For the CDR3, the DNA is TGTGCCAGCAGTGAAGCGCGGCCGGTGAGGCTTTCACCCCTCCACTTT. The complete variable domain, with remaining parts taken from reference TRBV2 and TRBJ1-6, reads EPEVTQTPSHQVTQMGQEVILRCVPISNHLYFYWYRQILGQKVEFLVSFYNNEISEKSEIFDDQFSVERPDGSNFTLKIRSTKLEDSAMYFCASSEARPVRLSPLHFGNGTRLTVT.

This clonotype is large within its sample. Little can be read into the size of this beta chain, an off-target read in a library designed for alpha chains. The V call is TRBV7-2, the J call TRBJ2-3; either TRBD1 or TRBD2 may supply D (6 bases each). The CDR3 sequence is 17 residues long. V lost 3 bases and J lost 0, with 16 bases in between. From germline, CDR1 is SGHTA and CDR2 FQGNSA. As DNA, the CDR3 is TGTGCCAGCAGCTTCCATTGGGGGGCCTCTAGCACAGATACGCAGTATTTT. Protein product: CASSFHWGASSTDTQYF.

This clonotype is large. This beta chain lies outside the target of a library built for alpha chains; its clone size means little. This chain connects TRBV5-1 to TRBJ2-2; perhaps TRBD2 as D (6 bases). Trimming took off 0 bases at V and 5 bases at J, with 17 bases between the two ends. This CDR3 is built from 17 residues. CDR1 and CDR2 from the germline V gene are SGHRS and YFSETQ. The CDR3 region is CASSLGGVLEVTGELFF. Here the CDR3 DNA reads TGCGCCAGCAGCTTGGGCGGGGTCCTGGAGGTGACCGGGGAGCTGTTTTTT. Looking up the rest from reference TRBV5-1 and TRBJ2-2 gives the full variable domain: KAGVTQTPRYLIKTRGQQVTLSCSPISGHRSVSWYQQTPGQGLQFLFEYFSETQRNKGNFPGRFSGRQFSNSRSEMNVSTLELGDSALYLCASSLGGVLEVTGELFFGEGSRLTVL.

This clonotype was seen many times. As an off-target read in a library built for alpha chains, this beta chain has a frequency of little significance. The chain has TRBV20-1 and TRBJ2-3, with D uncertain. This CDR3 region has 11 residues. Germline CDR1 DFQATT, CDR2 SNEGSKA (reference sequence). Trimming removed 7 bases from V and 2 bases from J, with 7 bases in between. CDR3 nucleotides: TGCAGTGGAAGCTTCACAGATACGCAGTATTTT. This codes for CSGSFTDTQYF.

The sample holds many counts of this clonotype. This beta chain is an unintended read in a library built for alpha chains; its size means little. This chain joins TRBV29-1 and TRBJ2-5, with D hard to call. There are 12 residues in the CDR3. CDR1 and CDR2 from the germline V gene are SQVTM and ANQGSEA. Trimming removed 7 bases from V and 1 base from J, with 10 bases in between. In DNA form, the CDR3 reads TGCAGCGCTACCGGCTTCCAAGAGACCCAGTACTTC. Amino acids: CSATGFQETQYF.

This clonotype has ten or more counts. This beta chain slipped into a library made for alpha chains as a stray read, so its size is not meaningful. The chain recombines TRBV20-1 with TRBJ2-1; no clear D gene. The CDR3 is made up of 14 amino acids. Trimming took off 1 base at V and 2 bases at J, with 9 bases between the two ends. Per the germline V gene, CDR1 is DFQATT and CDR2 is SNEGSKA (reference sequence). CDR3 DNA: TGCAGTGCTAGAGTGGCGCGTACCTACAATGAGCAGTTCTTC. The encoded protein is CSARVARTYNEQFF.

With regard to this clonotype: The library was prepared for alpha chains; this beta chain is a stray read, so its frequency means little. The gene calls are TRBV7-6 and TRBJ1-1, with a weak D call TRBD1 (5 bases). This CDR3 has 13 amino acids. The germline V gene has CDR1 SGHVS and CDR2 FNYEAQ. Trimming pared 3 bases from V and 7 bases from J, leaving 12 bases between. The CDR3 loop is CASSLGGRLEAFF. CDR3 DNA: TGTGCCAGCAGCTTGGGGGGGAGGCTTGAAGCTTTCTTT.

This clonotype was recorded many times. This beta chain is a stray read from a library made for alpha chains; its abundance is not meaningful. The rearrangement uses TRBV6-6 and TRBJ2-1; D remains unclear. Germline assignment: CDR1 MNHNY and CDR2 SVGAGI (reference sequence). The CDR3 consists of 14 residues. Trimming took off 0 bases at V and 6 bases at J, with 9 bases between the two ends. In DNA, the CDR3 is TGTGCCAGCAGTTACTCGGAAACTGGCAATGAGCAGTTCTTC. Translating gives CASSYSETGNEQFF.

This clonotype came up many times. The library was designed around alpha chains, so this beta chain is a stray read whose abundance carries little weight. V usage is TRBV28 and J usage is TRBJ1-2; D is undetermined. CDR1 is MDHEN and CDR2 is SYDVKM in the germline V gene. Trimming left V 7 bases short and J 8 bases short, with 17 bases between. The CDR3 runs 13 residues. The CDR3 spells CASTKTGMVGYTF. CDR3 nucleotide sequence: TGTGCCAGCACCAAGACGGGAATGGTAGGCTACACCTTC.

This clonotype was recorded many times. This beta chain is an unintended read in a library built for alpha chains; its size means little. The CDR3 is CASSRGQGGPNTIYF. The CDR3 coding sequence is TGTGCCAGCAGCCGTGGACAGGGCGGTCCAAACACCATATATTTT. The chain is built from TRBV3-1 and TRBJ1-3, with 8 bases matching TRBD1. The germline V gene encodes CDR1 LGHDT and CDR2 YNNKEL (reference sequence). The CDR3 spans 15 residues. Unmatched junction bases numbered 8, after V lost 4 bases and J lost 6 bases. The full variable domain, with the rest looked up from reference TRBV3-1 and TRBJ1-3, is DTAVSQTPKYLVTQMGNDKSIKCEQNLGHDTMYWYKQDSKKFLKIMFSYNNKELIINETVPNRFSPKSPDKAHLNLHINSLELGDSAVYFCASSRGQGGPNTIYFGEGSWLTVV.

Many counts were recorded for this clonotype. Because the library targeted alpha chains, this beta chain is an off-target read whose size means little. The chain joins TRBV7-6 to TRBJ1-4; TRBD1 aligns across 7 bases. The CDR3 is 15 amino acids. The V gene end was trimmed by 5 bases and the J gene end by 3 bases; junction bases not matched to a gene: 6. Looked up from germline, CDR1 is SGHVS and CDR2 is FNYEAQ. The chain's CDR3 is CASSVTGQANEKLFF. The CDR3 coding sequence is TGTGCCAGCAGCGTAACCGGACAGGCTAATGAAAAACTGTTTTTT.

This clonotype was seen a few times. With the library built for alpha chains, this beta chain is off target and its frequency is not meaningful. V usage is TRBV12-3 or TRBV12-4 and J usage is TRBJ1-5; D remains unclear. CDR3 length: 13 residues. Trimming pared 6 bases from V and 6 bases from J, leaving 12 bases between. The CDR3 loop is CASRPAGSQPQHF. CDR3 bases: TGTGCCAGCAGGCCCGCGGGATCTCAGCCCCAGCATTTT.

Many counts were recorded for this clonotype. The library was built for alpha chains, so this beta chain is an off-target read and its size means little. The chain links TRBV3-1 to TRBJ2-3, with D perhaps TRBD2 (5 bases). CDR1 and CDR2 (germline): LGHDT, YNNKEL (reference sequence). V was clipped by 1 base and J by 0 bases, with 11 bases between them. This CDR3 spans 16 amino acids. The CDR3 DNA is TGTGCCAGCAGCCAAGTCCCGGGAACTAGCACAGATACGCAGTATTTT. Translated, it gives CASSQVPGTSTDTQYF.

This clonotype was recorded at least ten times. This beta chain appears as a stray read in a library generated for alpha chains; its size is not informative. The chain links TRBV20-1 to TRBJ2-1; D gene ambiguous. The CDR3 totals 10 residues. V was shortened by 3 bases and J by 5 bases, with 2 bases between the two germline ends. Per germline, CDR1 DFQATT and CDR2 SNEGSKA (reference sequence). CDR3 protein: CSASDNEQFF. CDR3 sequence (DNA): TGCAGTGCTAGCGACAATGAGCAGTTCTTC.

This clonotype was found many times. This beta chain is a stray sequence in a library constructed for alpha chains; its clone size is not meaningful. The rearrangement joins TRBV4-2 to TRBJ1-1, with 11 bases identical to TRBD1. This CDR3 has 15 residues. J was trimmed by 3 bases and V by 3 bases; bases with no gene match: 3. Germline CDR1 is LGHNA and CDR2 is YNFKEQ. In DNA form, the CDR3 reads TGTGCCAGCAGCCACGTGGGACAGGGGGACACTGAAGCTTTCTTT. Its protein product is CASSHVGQGDTEAFF.

This clonotype has ten or more counts. This beta chain lies outside the target of a library built for alpha chains; its clone size means little. V is TRBV27 and J is TRBJ2-6, with D unclear. The CDR3 has 18 amino acids. Germline CDR1 and CDR2: MNHEY and SMNVEV (reference sequence). V was shortened by 3 bases and J by 0 bases, with 15 bases between the two germline ends. Here the CDR3 reads CASSLRSVEYSGANVLTF. In nucleotides, the CDR3 is TGTGCCAGCAGTTTGCGGTCAGTGGAATACTCTGGGGCCAACGTCCTGACTTTC.

In this sample, this clonotype turned up many times. A library prepared for alpha chains yielded this beta chain as an off-target read; its size is of little meaning. This rearrangement joins TRBV18 to TRBJ2-1; D tentatively fits TRBD1 or TRBD2 (5 bases each). V gave up 2 bases and J gave up 1 base, with 9 bases separating them. Germline CDR1 reads KGHSH; CDR2 reads LQKENI. The CDR3 consists of 15 residues. The CDR3 region is CASSPEGLSYNEQFF. As DNA, the CDR3 is TGTGCCAGCTCACCAGAGGGGCTTTCCTACAATGAGCAGTTCTTC.

This clonotype was seen a handful of times. This beta chain slipped into a library made for alpha chains as a stray read, so its size is not meaningful. The rearrangement joins TRBV20-1 to TRBJ2-3, with 8 bases lining up with TRBD2. The junction had 6 bases not matched to a gene; V was cut back by 6 bases and J by 1 base. CDR1 and CDR2 (germline): DFQATT, SNEGSKA (reference sequence). The CDR3 is 14 amino acids. CDR3 residues: CSATRRGGTDTQYF. CDR3 in DNA: TGCAGTGCCACCCGGCGGGGGGGCACAGATACGCAGTATTTT.

This clonotype was found many times. In a library made to pick up alpha chains, this beta chain is a stray read with a size that means little. The rearrangement joins TRBV7-8 to TRBJ2-7; the match to TRBD1 covers 9 bases. V lost 5 bases to trimming and J lost 2 bases; unmatched junction nucleotides: 7. The CDR3 runs to 15 residues. Germline loops: CDR1 SGHVS, CDR2 FQNEAQ. CDR3 DNA sequence: TGTGCCAGCAGCCCTAGGACAGGGGCGACCTACGAGCAGTACTTC. Its protein product is CASSPRTGATYEQYF.

This clonotype was picked up many times. This beta chain slipped into a library made for alpha chains as a stray read, so its size is not meaningful. This chain links TRBV19 with TRBJ2-3; no reliable D call. Germline loops: CDR1 LNHDA, CDR2 SQIVND (reference sequence). The V and J ends lost 1 base and 5 bases respectively, with 13 bases between them. CDR3 length: 15 residues. The CDR3, as DNA: TGTGCCAGTAGTATAGTAGGGTTGGGTGGAGATACGCAGTATTTT. It yields the protein CASSIVGLGGDTQYF.

This clonotype was detected ten times or more. Since the library was made to target alpha chains, this beta chain is a stray read and its abundance is not meaningful. The rearrangement uses TRBV20-1 and TRBJ1-1; 9 positions agree with TRBD1. Germline CDR1 is DFQATT and CDR2 is SNEGSKA (reference sequence). The V segment lost 2 bases and the J segment 5 bases; nucleotides outside the gene matches: 6. The CDR3 is 14 amino acids. The DNA of the CDR3 is TGCAGTGCTAGATCTGGGACAGGGTCGACTGAAGCTTTCTTT. It encodes CSARSGTGSTEAFF.